This T cell receptor beta chain was found in a study of early T cells in non-severe SARS-CoV-2 infection. Overall study context: Investigators sequenced bulk RNA drawn from unsorted whole blood, and chains remained unpaired.

Findings of the study overall: Anti-spike CD8 specificities were favored by VDJdb matching, whose results missed private and CD4 specificities.

This clonotype was picked up a small number of times. Its target is not known. Molecules of cDNA were individually given unique molecular identifiers that were attached to them. One entry per CDR3 protein results from TCRdb running MiXCR on the 5' RACE reads. The repertoire consists of about 64,000 distinct CDR3 sequences, with approximately 9.2% occurring once and the leading ten covering under 15%. Germline CDR1 and CDR2: SGDLS and YYNGEE. V was pared by 0 bases and J by 4 bases, with 7 bases of the junction left unmatched. The CDR3 is 16 amino acids. The chain combines TRBV9 with TRBJ2-1; 7 nucleotides align to TRBD2. This receptor was taken from an adult who was a healthcare worker with PCR-confirmed SARS-CoV-2 infection or an uninfected control (not recorded which). This material consisted of whole blood, taken at baseline. The CDR3 is CASSVVGGRAYNEQFF. CDR3 nucleotides: TGTGCCAGCAGCGTAGTTGGCGGGAGAGCTTACAATGAGCAGTTCTTC.